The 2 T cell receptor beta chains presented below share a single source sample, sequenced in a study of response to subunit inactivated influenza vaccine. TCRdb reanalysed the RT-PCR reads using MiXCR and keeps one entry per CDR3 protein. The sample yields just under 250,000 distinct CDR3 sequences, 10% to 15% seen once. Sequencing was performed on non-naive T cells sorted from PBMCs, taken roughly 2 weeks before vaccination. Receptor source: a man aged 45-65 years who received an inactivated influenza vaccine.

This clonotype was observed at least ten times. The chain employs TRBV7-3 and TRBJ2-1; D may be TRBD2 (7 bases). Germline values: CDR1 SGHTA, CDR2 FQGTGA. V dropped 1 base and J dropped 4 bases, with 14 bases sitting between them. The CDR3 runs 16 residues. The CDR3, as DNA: TGTGCCAGCAGCTTAATTGGGGGGGCCCGATACAATGAGCAGTTCTTC. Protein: CASSLIGGARYNEQFF.

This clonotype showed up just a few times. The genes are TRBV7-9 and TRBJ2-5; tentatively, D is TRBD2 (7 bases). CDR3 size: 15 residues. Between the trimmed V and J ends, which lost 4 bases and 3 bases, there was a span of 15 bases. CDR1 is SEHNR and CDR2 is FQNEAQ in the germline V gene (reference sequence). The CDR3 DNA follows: TGTGCCAGCAGCTACCAGGGGAGGGCGGAAGAGACCCAGTACTTC. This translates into CASSYQGRAEETQYF.